The subject of this entry is one T cell receptor beta chain. The data were produced by immunoSEQ multiplex PCR, yet TCRdb's version contains in-frame clones alone and is incomplete. Among about 14,000 clones listed, around 83% were seen once. The source of the sample is a study of blood T cell repertoires in COVID-19. In the study overall: From T cells, B-cell-depleted T cells, or PBMCs came the material, which was cDNA or gDNA.

CDR1 and CDR2 from the germline V gene are SGDLS and YYNGEE. Trimming cost V 3 bases and J 7 bases; bases outside gene matches: 15. This CDR3 comprises 17 residues. This receptor was taken from a woman aged 50 to 60 with active or convalescent COVID-19. The V gene is TRBV9, the J gene TRBJ2-1; the match to TRBD2 covers 8 bases. What was sequenced was peripheral blood. The CDR3: CASSAKEGLGGLNEQFF. The CDR3 DNA reads TGTGCCAGCAGCGCAAAGGAGGGACTAGGTGGTTTAAATGAGCAGTTCTTC.